What follows is one T cell receptor beta chain and its context. This sample is drawn from a study of shared clonotypes between healthy human individuals. The V gene lost 0 bases and the J gene lost 6 bases, with 9 bases spanning the gap. Per the germline V gene, CDR1 is MNHEY and CDR2 is SVGAGI. The CDR3 is 13 amino acids. The assay ran at deep level. As processed by the authors: Junction-only immunoSEQ sequences carried no quality scores, so filtering differed. Clones were read by immunoSEQ multiplex PCR, and TCRdb kept only the in-frame ones, dropping some. The DNA gave D and trimming, while V, J and clone size come from that table. Of 2 million or so clones listed, less than 95% are singletons. CD8 cells classed as naive were CD45RO-negative and positively selected for CCR7, excluding terminally differentiated effector memory CD45RA+ cells.

The gene calls are TRBV6-5 and TRBJ2-7; D is uncertain. Sequencing was done on a sample of naive CD8+ T cells sorted from blood. This clonotype was obtained from a man aged 18 to 30 in good health. CDR3 sequence: CASSYSGPFEQYF. The CDR3 region has the DNA TGTGCCAGCAGTTACTCTGGCCCGTTCGAGCAGTACTTC.